A single sample is the source of the 23 T cell receptor beta chains below, sequenced in a study of response to subunit inactivated influenza vaccine. From the RT-PCR reads, TCRdb called clonotypes with MiXCR, one entry per CDR3 protein. The sample holds roughly 760,000 distinct CDR3 sequences, roughly 20% seen once. Here the sequenced sample was PBMCs from blood, taken more than 4 days after vaccination. The receptors were sampled from a man aged 45-65 years who received an inactivated influenza vaccine.

This clonotype appeared a few times. CDR3 in DNA: TGCAGTGCAGGCAGGGCCTACGAGCAGTACTTC. Amino acids: CSAGRAYEQYF. This chain links TRBV20-1 with TRBJ2-7; D perhaps matches TRBD1 (5 bases). Germline values: CDR1 DFQATT, CDR2 SNEGSKA (reference sequence). The CDR3 has 11 amino acids. The V and J ends lost 6 bases and 2 bases respectively, with 8 bases between them.

V usage is TRBV6-5 and J usage is TRBJ2-2, with unresolved D. Trimming stripped 2 bases from V and 10 bases from J, with 14 bases between. The V gene's germline CDR1 is MNHEY and CDR2 SVGAGI. The CDR3 totals 14 residues. The chain's CDR3 is CASSYRVDAEELFF. The DNA of the CDR3 is TGTGCCAGCAGTTACCGGGTCGATGCCGAGGAGCTGTTTTTT.

In its sample, this clonotype was seen many times. V is TRBV12-3 or TRBV12-4 and J is TRBJ1-3; perhaps TRBD1 as D (6 bases). V lost 5 bases and J lost 4, with 18 bases in between. The CDR3 sequence is 16 residues long. The CDR3 here is CASSAGTTGSGNTIYF. The DNA for the CDR3 is TGTGCCAGCAGTGCCGGGACAACAGGCAGCGGAAACACCATATATTTT.

In regard to this clonotype: Relative to the germline gene, one junction end is altered; a read error may explain this. The V and J genes are TRBV20-1 and TRBJ2-7; D possibly corresponds to TRBD2 (6 bases). Germline V gives CDR1 DFQATT, CDR2 SNEGSKA (reference sequence). The CDR3 sequence is 11 residues long. The CDR3 region has the DNA TGCAGTGCGGCTGGGAGGTACGATCAGTACTTC. Translation: CSAAGRYDQYF.

This clonotype was recorded many times. The chain recombines TRBV5-6 with TRBJ2-6, with 9 positions matching TRBD1. The V gene's germline CDR1 is SGHDT and CDR2 YYEEEE. CDR3 size: 18 residues. V lost 2 bases and J lost 0; bases outside the gene matches: 6. CDR3 sequence reads: CASSLAGTGFSGANVLTF. In DNA, the CDR3 is TGTGCCAGCAGCTTAGCCGGGACAGGGTTCTCTGGGGCCAACGTCCTGACTTTC.

The gene calls are TRBV6-1 and TRBJ2-7, with a tentative D call TRBD1 (6 bases). The CDR3 covers 19 residues. Trimming removed 1 base from V and 2 bases from J, with 24 bases in between. The V gene's germline CDR1 is MNHNS and CDR2 SASEGT. This CDR3 reads CASSEDSGTNRFSTYEQYF. In DNA form, the CDR3 reads TGTGCCAGCAGTGAAGATTCCGGGACAAACCGATTTTCAACCTACGAGCAGTACTTC.

This clonotype was picked up a small number of times. This chain joins TRBV4-2 and TRBJ2-5; 11 bases align to TRBD2. The V segment lost 2 bases and the J segment 4 bases; nucleotides outside the gene matches: 6. The CDR3 sequence is 16 residues long. CDR1 is LGHNA and CDR2 is YNFKEQ in the germline V gene. CDR3 sequence reads: CASSQSSTSGGETQYF. The CDR3 bases are TGTGCCAGCAGCCAAAGTTCTACTAGCGGGGGAGAGACCCAGTACTTC.

The genes are TRBV6-1 and TRBJ2-7; 9 nucleotides align to TRBD1. V lost 6 bases, J lost 3 bases, and 9 bases stayed unmatched. The CDR3 is 15 residues long. Per germline, CDR1 MNHNS and CDR2 SASEGT. In DNA, the CDR3 is TGTGCCAGCAGACTCACCTTGACAGGGGGCTACGAGCAGTACTTC. It codes for CASRLTLTGGYEQYF.

This clonotype was recorded a few times. The rearrangement links TRBV15 to TRBJ2-2; D not certain. The CDR3 consists of 14 residues. V was shortened by 9 bases and J by 2 bases, with 13 bases between the two germline ends. The germline CDR1 and CDR2 sequences are LNHNV and YYDKDF (reference sequence). CDR3: CATRMLVNTGELFF. CDR3 bases: TGTGCCACACGGATGCTGGTTAACACCGGGGAGCTGTTTTTT.

This clonotype has ten or more counts. The rearrangement links TRBV29-1 to TRBJ2-1; 10 nucleotides match TRBD2. Germline assignment: CDR1 SQVTM and CDR2 ANQGSEA. With V trimmed by 4 bases and J by 5 bases, 11 bases remained unmatched. This CDR3 contains 16 residues. CDR3 in DNA: TGCAGCGTTGTGGATTCGGGAAGCGGGAGGGACAATGAGCAGTTCTTC. This translates into CSVVDSGSGRDNEQFF.

The genes are TRBV10-3 and TRBJ2-5, with TRBD1 as a possible D gene (5 bases). The V and J ends lost 6 bases and 2 bases respectively, with 10 bases between them. This CDR3 is 13 amino acids long. Germline CDR1 reads ENHRY; CDR2 reads SYGVKD. In nucleotides, the CDR3 is TGTGCCATCAGCGGACATAAACAAGAGACCCAGTACTTC. As protein: CAISGHKQETQYF.

The chain is built from TRBV29-1 and TRBJ2-1; tentatively, D is TRBD1 or TRBD2 (5 bases each). There are 15 residues in the CDR3. Germline CDR1 SQVTM, CDR2 ANQGSEA. V was clipped by 5 bases and J by 8 bases, with 22 bases between them. The CDR3 region is CSVTPPGPSPHEQFF. The CDR3 DNA is TGCAGCGTTACACCTCCGGGACCGTCTCCCCATGAGCAGTTCTTC.

This clonotype was observed a few times. Written as DNA, the CDR3 is TGTGCCAGCAGCTTAAAGTGGGCTCGTAAGGGCCCGAACACCGGGGAGCTGTTTTTT. This sequence encodes CASSLKWARKGPNTGELFF. The rearrangement uses TRBV11-1 and TRBJ2-2; D uncertain. Germline CDR1 is SGHAT and CDR2 is FQDESV (reference sequence). The V and J ends lost 2 bases and 0 bases respectively, with 19 bases between them. The CDR3 runs to 19 residues.

This clonotype was observed many times. The DNA for the CDR3 is TGCAGTGCTAGTGGGGGGTCTTTGTCTGGAAACACCATATATTTT. It codes for CSASGGSLSGNTIYF. This chain links TRBV20-1 with TRBJ1-3, with a weak D call TRBD1 (5 bases). This CDR3 is built from 15 residues. V shed 3 bases and J shed 1 base, with 13 bases lying between them. Germline lookup yields CDR1 DFQATT and CDR2 SNEGSKA (reference sequence).

This clonotype was observed a few times. This sequence joins TRBV20-1 and TRBJ1-6, with D tentatively TRBD1 (5 bases). Germline lookup yields CDR1 DFQATT and CDR2 SNEGSKA (reference sequence). V dropped 5 bases and J dropped 4 bases, with 15 bases sitting between them. The CDR3 consists of 15 residues. The CDR3 nucleotides are TGCAGTGCTCCAGAAGGGACGGGATATAATTCACCCCTCCACTTT. Translated, it gives CSAPEGTGYNSPLHF.

This chain joins TRBV20-1 and TRBJ1-3, with no clear D. CDR1 DFQATT and CDR2 SNEGSKA come from the germline V gene (reference sequence). CDR3 size: 12 residues. V lost 6 bases and J 0 bases, leaving 6 bases between the germline ends. CDR3 DNA: TGCAGTGCCCAGACCTCTGGAAACACCATATATTTT. Protein: CSAQTSGNTIYF.

The chain links TRBV7-2 to TRBJ2-3, with D unresolved. CDR1 and CDR2 from the germline V gene are SGHTA and FQGNSA. This CDR3 has 13 amino acids. V was clipped by 6 bases and J by 0 bases, with 7 bases between them. The CDR3 DNA follows: TGTGCCAGCAGACACGAAAGCACAGATACGCAGTATTTT. Protein product: CASRHESTDTQYF. Complete variable domain (other parts from reference TRBV7-2 and TRBJ2-3): GAGVSQSPSNKVTEKGKDVELRCDPISGHTALYWYRQSLGQGLEFLIYFQGNSAPDKSGLPSDRFSAERTGGSVSTLTIQRTQQEDSAVYLCASRHESTDTQYFGPGTRLTVL.

The chain couples TRBV4-1 to TRBJ1-1; D ambiguous. The germline V and J ends were trimmed by 3 bases and 5 bases, with 10 bases remaining between them. The germline CDR1 and CDR2 sequences are MGHRA and YSYEKL. The CDR3 has 13 residues. In DNA form, the CDR3 reads TGCGCCAGCAGCCAGAACGGGAGGACTGAAGCTTTCTTT. Translated: CASSQNGRTEAFF.

V gene TRBV13 combines with J gene TRBJ2-5; D remains unclear. Germline V CDR1 and CDR2: PRHDT, FYEKMQ (reference sequence). The ends were cut back, 3 bases at V and 7 bases at J, with 15 bases in the middle. The CDR3 consists of 14 residues. The CDR3 loop reads CASSFGVSSGTQYF. The CDR3 nucleotides read TGTGCCAGCAGCTTTGGCGTTTCTTCGGGGACCCAGTACTTC.

V gene TRBV5-5 combines with J gene TRBJ2-6; D remains ambiguous. The CDR3 contains 16 residues. The germline V gene encodes CDR1 SGHKS and CDR2 YYEKEE (reference sequence). The V end was cut by 3 bases, the J end by 3 bases, with 13 bases between. CDR3 DNA sequence: TGTGCCAGCAGCTCGTTTGGAGTCGGTGGGGCCAACGTCCTGACTTTC. It yields the protein CASSSFGVGGANVLTF.

The rearrangement links TRBV24-1 to TRBJ2-1; 9 positions agree with TRBD2. Germline loops: CDR1 KGHDR, CDR2 SFDVKD. J was trimmed by 3 bases and V by 4 bases; bases with no gene match: 6. This CDR3 is built from 16 residues. The DNA of the CDR3 is TGTGCCACCAGTGACCGTAGCGGGAGCAACTACAATGAGCAGTTCTTC. It codes for CATSDRSGSNYNEQFF.

This clonotype was seen once. This sequence joins TRBV12-3 or TRBV12-4 and TRBJ2-5; 8 positions match TRBD2. The CDR3 sequence is 15 residues long. V dropped 6 bases and J dropped 2; count of bases not matched to a gene: 8. The CDR3 loop is CASSHRGLAQETQYF. CDR3 bases: TGTGCCAGCAGCCATCGAGGACTAGCACAAGAGACCCAGTACTTC.

Many counts were recorded for this clonotype. One end of the junction is discordant with germline, which a read error may explain. The rearrangement joins TRBV7-9 to TRBJ2-5; TRBD2 is a possible D gene (5 bases). The CDR3 has 14 amino acids. CDR1 and CDR2 from the germline V gene are SEHNR and FQNEAQ (reference sequence). CDR3 in amino acids: CASSLEGYQETQYF. The CDR3 DNA is TGTGCCAGCAGTTTAGAGGGATACCAAGAGACCCAGTACTTC.